A selection of T cell receptor beta chains follows, all from one sample in a study of T cells expressing NK-cell markers. TCRdb derives one entry per CDR3 protein from the 5' RACE reads, leaving out DNA. In total, the table holds 440,000 or so distinct CDR3 sequences. The sample consisted of blood T cells: a sorted CD56 or NKG2C T cell subset, CD4+ or CD8+ T cells, or bulk PBMC T cells (not recorded which). Every receptor here comes from a woman between 18 and 70 years old in good health. Both conserved end residues are part of each CDR3.

>TRBJ2-1|TRBV9
CASSAEGVVYNEQFF
>TRBJ2-3|TRBV7-6
CASSTRLAGVSDTQYF
>TRBJ2-2|TRBV2
CASRDSNTGELFF
>TRBJ2-7|TRBV29-1
CSVMGQSLYEQYF
>TRBJ2-1|TRBV5-1
CASSLGAGWEQFF
>TRBJ2-6|TRBV18
CASSPPTSGANVLTF
>TRBJ2-7|TRBV5-1
CASSGEGAYEQYF
>TRBJ2-7|TRBV29-1
CSVARGVSYEQYF
>TRBJ1-1|TRBV12-3/TRBV12-4
CASSRQARGEAFF
>TRBJ2-3|TRBV5-4
CASSPDLYPTDTQYF
>TRBJ1-3|TRBV25-1
CASREDLGNTIYF
>TRBJ1-3|TRBV5-1
CASSLVGGSGNTIYF